These 27 T cell receptor beta chains were sequenced from one sample in a study of molecular identifiers for immune sequencing clone quantification. In TCRdb, the PCR reads were re-called with MiXCR into one record per CDR3 protein. This sample has under 350,000 distinct CDR3 sequences; roughly a quarter occur once, and the top ten carry approximately 0.74%. Sequencing used naive CD8+ T cells from blood, with Jurkat cell RNA spiked in. Subset described: FACS-sorted CD8+CD4-CCR7+CD45RA+ naive T cells. The receptors here all came from a human donor in good health. Some libraries in this study had Jurkat cell RNA spiked in.

This clonotype has a count of ten or more. V usage is TRBV29-1 and J usage is TRBJ2-5; 8 bases agree with TRBD2. The CDR3 length is 15 residues. The germline V gene encodes CDR1 SQVTM and CDR2 ANQGSEA. The CDR3 sequence: CPLVCVGGAGETQYF. The CDR3, as DNA: TGCCCCCTCGTCTGTGTCGGGGGGGCCGGAGAGACCCAGTACTTC.

Remarks on this clonotype: Possible read error: a much larger clone is one base away. The chain couples TRBV7-9 to TRBJ1-4, with D maybe TRBD1 (5 bases). The ends were cut back, 5 bases at V and 7 bases at J, with 17 bases in the middle. The CDR3 covers 15 residues. Germline V gene sequence: CDR1 SEHNR, CDR2 FQNEAQ (reference sequence). In DNA, the CDR3 is TGTGCCAGCAGCCCCAGAACAGGCTATGGTGAAAAACTGTTTTTT. Protein: CASSPRTGYGEKLFF. Full variable domain (outside the CDR3, taken from reference TRBV7-9 and TRBJ1-4): DTGVSQNPRHKITKRGQNVTFRCDPISEHNRLYWYRQTLGQGPEFLTYFQNEAQLEKSRLLSDRFSAERPKGSFSTLEIQRTEQGDSAMYLCASSPRTGYGEKLFFGSGTQLSVL.

This clonotype was found a few times. The V call is TRBV25-1, the J call TRBJ1-6, with D perhaps TRBD1 (6 bases). Per the germline V gene, CDR1 is MGHDK and CDR2 is SYGVNS. The V gene lost 4 bases and the J gene lost 10 bases, with 14 bases spanning the gap. The CDR3 loop spans 14 amino acids. This CDR3 is CASSVSFQGSPLHF. CDR3 in DNA: TGTGCCAGCAGTGTCTCCTTCCAGGGGTCACCCCTCCACTTT.

This clonotype was seen a handful of times. The J gene is TRBJ2-3, the V gene TRBV6-2 or TRBV6-3; 9 bases fit TRBD2. Germline CDR1 and CDR2: MNHEY and SVGEGT. V dropped 2 bases and J dropped 2; count of bases not matched to a gene: 8. The CDR3 runs to 17 residues. CDR3 amino acids: CASSYPSTSGNTDTQYF. Written as DNA, the CDR3 is TGTGCCAGCAGTTACCCGTCGACTAGCGGAAACACAGATACGCAGTATTTT.

This clonotype was observed at least ten times. The chain uses TRBV13 and TRBJ2-7; D call uncertain. Germline CDR1 reads PRHDT; CDR2 reads FYEKMQ (reference sequence). This CDR3 is 12 amino acids long. Trimming took off 8 bases at V and 3 bases at J, with 11 bases between the two ends. Here the CDR3 reads CASPEDGYEQYF. The DNA of the CDR3 is TGTGCCAGCCCCGAAGACGGCTACGAGCAGTACTTC.

For the CDR3, the DNA is TGTGCCAGCAGACGGGACAGACCCACCGGGGAGCTGTTTTTT. Protein: CASRRDRPTGELFF. This chain links TRBV12-3 or TRBV12-4 with TRBJ2-2, with TRBD1 matching 7 bases. The V and J ends lost 6 bases and 4 bases, in that order; junction bases with no gene match: 5. The CDR3 has 14 residues.

The chain carries TRBV7-2 and TRBJ2-7; D not resolved. CDR1 and CDR2 (germline): SGHTA, FQGNSA. V was trimmed by 1 base and J by 2 bases, leaving 6 bases between them. The CDR3 is made up of 13 amino acids. CDR3 region: CASSLDPTYEQYF. CDR3 sequence (DNA): TGTGCCAGCAGCTTAGACCCCACCTACGAGCAGTACTTC.

This clonotype has just a few counts. The chain joins TRBV10-2 to TRBJ1-1; D uncertain. The CDR3 covers 13 residues. With 3 bases removed from V and 3 bases from J, the gap between germline ends came to 8 bases. Per the germline V gene, CDR1 is WSHSY and CDR2 is SAAADI. The CDR3 coding sequence is TGCGCCAGCAGTGACTGGAGGGACACTGAAGCTTTCTTT. Protein sequence: CASSDWRDTEAFF.

The chain recombines TRBV4-1 with TRBJ2-7; TRBD2 agrees at 11 bases. With 6 bases clipped from V and 7 bases from J, the junction kept 5 bases outside the gene matches. The CDR3 sequence is 13 residues long. CDR1 MGHRA and CDR2 YSYEKL come from the germline V gene. The CDR3, as DNA: TGCGCCAGCAGGGATACTAGCGGGGGTGAGCAGTACTTC. Translation gives CASRDTSGGEQYF.

Points on this clonotype: One junction end disagrees with the germline gene, perhaps due to a read error. The chain employs TRBV7-9 and TRBJ2-7; D gene ambiguous. The CDR3 is 13 amino acids. Per germline, CDR1 SEHNR and CDR2 FQNEAQ (reference sequence). CDR3 residues: CASSPIRLYERYF. DNA for the CDR3: TGTGCCAGCAGCCCTATCCGCTTGTATGAGCGGTACTTC.

There are a few counts of this clonotype. The genes are TRBV6-5 and TRBJ2-7; 9 bases agree with TRBD1. The V gene's germline CDR1 is MNHEY and CDR2 SVGAGI. The CDR3 loop spans 15 amino acids. V was clipped by 5 bases and J by 2 bases; unmatched bases: 7. The CDR3 coding sequence is TGTGCCAGCAGTGTCGGACAGGGGAACACCTACGAGCAGTACTTC. As protein: CASSVGQGNTYEQYF.

This chain uses TRBV6-2 or TRBV6-3 with TRBJ2-3; 7 nucleotides line up with TRBD1. Germline trimming cut 2 bases from V and 2 bases from J; bases unmatched to any gene: 4. This CDR3 is 15 amino acids long. In germline, CDR1 is MNHEY, CDR2 SVGEGT. CDR3 residues: CASSYLGQPTDTQYF. The CDR3, as DNA: TGTGCCAGCAGTTACCTGGGACAGCCCACAGATACGCAGTATTTT.

The CDR3 DNA reads as TGCGCCAGCAGCCAAATGCTGGAGGTAAACACTGAAGCTTTCTTT. Translation gives CASSQMLEVNTEAFF. V and J are TRBV4-1 and TRBJ1-1; D unclear. Trimming stripped 2 bases from V and 2 bases from J, with 12 bases between. Germline V gives CDR1 MGHRA, CDR2 YSYEKL. This CDR3 spans 15 amino acids.

Concerning this clonotype itself: A much larger clone differs by one base, so this may be a read error. The chain uses TRBV7-3 and TRBJ2-1; TRBD2 matches at 8 bases. CDR1 is SGHTA, CDR2 FQGTGA, per germline. This CDR3 contains 13 residues. This chain's CDR3 is CVSSWGLGNEQFF. The CDR3 nucleotides read TGTGTCAGCAGCTGGGGACTAGGCAATGAGCAGTTCTTC.

There are many counts of this clonotype. This chain joins TRBV5-1 and TRBJ2-7, with no clear D. Germline V gene data show CDR1 as SGHRS and CDR2 as YFSETQ. This CDR3 has 14 amino acids. V lost 4 bases and J lost 0, with 11 bases in between. The CDR3 loop reads CASSAPGLSYEQYF. The CDR3, as DNA: TGCGCCAGCAGCGCCCCGGGCCTCTCCTACGAGCAGTACTTC.

In regard to this clonotype: Since a much larger clone is just one base distant, this may be a read error. Lacking the conserved final phenylalanine or tryptophan, this CDR3 likely reflects a read error. The chain recombines TRBV24-1 with TRBJ1-5, with a possible D match to TRBD1 (5 bases). There are 16 residues in the CDR3. V dropped 4 bases and J dropped 0 bases, with 12 bases sitting between them. Germline CDR1 is KGHDR and CDR2 is SFDVKD. In nucleotides, the CDR3 is TGTGCCACCAGTGAAACGCAGGGTAGTAGCAATCAGCCCCAGCATCTT. Translation: CATSETQGSSNQPQHL.

In this sample, this clonotype turned up a few times. The chain employs TRBV27 and TRBJ2-1; 10 nucleotides match TRBD2. Germline V gene data show CDR1 as MNHEY and CDR2 as SMNVEV (reference sequence). J gave up 4 bases and V 3 bases, and 6 bases lay outside the gene matches. This CDR3 has 16 amino acids. The DNA for the CDR3 is TGTGCCAGCAGTTTCTCTAGCGGGGGATTATACAATGAGCAGTTCTTC. This gives the protein CASSFSSGGLYNEQFF.

For this clonotype: One base away lies a much larger clone, so this may be a sequencing read error. The conserved final phenylalanine or tryptophan is absent from the CDR3, which likely points to a read error. The chain has TRBV25-1 and TRBJ2-1; 8 bases are shared with TRBD2. Per the germline V gene, CDR1 is MGHDK and CDR2 is SYGVNS. V dropped 4 bases and J dropped 5; count of bases not matched to a gene: 7. There are 15 residues in the CDR3. DNA for the CDR3: TGTGCCAGCAGTGTGAGCGGGAGTCTCGACAATGAGCAGTTCATC. It codes for CASSVSGSLDNEQFI.

This clonotype was picked up many times. As DNA, the CDR3 is TGCAGTGCAAAGGGGTCCTACAATGAGCAGTTCTTC. Residues: CSAKGSYNEQFF. V is TRBV20-1 and J is TRBJ2-1, with D possibly matching TRBD1 (5 bases). Per the germline V gene, CDR1 is DFQATT and CDR2 is SNEGSKA (reference sequence). Trimming took 6 bases from V and 1 from J, leaving 7 bases between them. This CDR3 comprises 12 residues.

This clonotype was picked up a small number of times. Given a much more abundant clone one base away, this may be a read error. The chain employs TRBV5-6 and TRBJ2-5; D is possibly TRBD2 (6 bases). Germline V gene data show CDR1 as SGHDT and CDR2 as YYEEEE. This CDR3 contains 15 residues. V was cut by 4 bases and J by 5 bases, with 18 bases left in between. The CDR3 DNA sequence: TGTGCCAGCAGCATCTCACTAGCCCCCCCGGAGACCCAGTACTTC. Translated, it gives CASSISLAPPETQYF. Based on the CDR3 plus reference TRBV5-6 and TRBJ2-5, the full variable domain is DAGVTQSPTHLIKTRGQQVTLRCSPKSGHDTVSWYQQALGQGPQFIFQYYEEEERQRGNFPDRFSGHQFPNYSSELNVNALLLGDSALYLCASSISLAPPETQYFGPGTRLLVL.

The chain couples TRBV24-1 to TRBJ2-3; maybe TRBD2 (5 bases). The CDR3 loop spans 18 amino acids. Germline V gives CDR1 KGHDR, CDR2 SFDVKD. V lost 5 bases and J 3 bases, leaving 23 bases between the germline ends. The CDR3 coding sequence is TGTGCCACCAGTGCCTCCCGGCTAGTGGGAGTAGGGACAGATACGCAGTATTTT. It translates to CATSASRLVGVGTDTQYF.

In this sample, this clonotype turned up a few times. This chain's CDR3 is CASRSGQGYNGNQPQHF. The CDR3 coding sequence is TGTGCCAGCAGGTCTGGACAGGGCTACAACGGCAATCAGCCCCAGCATTTT. This sequence joins TRBV12-3 or TRBV12-4 and TRBJ1-5, with 8 bases fitting TRBD1. V gave up 6 bases and J gave up 2 bases; unmatched junction bases: 12. CDR3 size: 17 residues.

This chain links TRBV7-9 with TRBJ1-5; D remains unclear. CDR3 length equals 12 residues. CDR1 SEHNR and CDR2 FQNEAQ come from the germline V gene (reference sequence). Trimming took 5 bases from V and 3 from J, leaving 5 bases between them. CDR3 protein: CASSQFNQPQHF. DNA for the CDR3: TGTGCCAGCAGCCAATTCAATCAGCCCCAGCATTTT. The variable domain in full, completed from reference TRBV7-9 and TRBJ1-5, reads DTGVSQNPRHKITKRGQNVTFRCDPISEHNRLYWYRQTLGQGPEFLTYFQNEAQLEKSRLLSDRFSAERPKGSFSTLEIQRTEQGDSAMYLCASSQFNQPQHFGDGTRLSIL.

Comments on this clonotype: Relative to the germline gene, one junction end is altered; a read error may explain this. J is TRBJ1-1 and V is TRBV7-9; D ambiguous. CDR1 SEHNR and CDR2 FQNEAQ come from the germline V gene (reference sequence). This CDR3 comprises 16 residues. The CDR3 DNA reads TGTGCCAGCAGCTCCGCTTACACCGGCGAGAACACTGAAGCTGTCTTT. Its protein is CASSSAYTGENTEAVF.

This clonotype has only a few counts. The V and J genes are TRBV6-2 or TRBV6-3 and TRBJ2-7; 7 nucleotides align to TRBD1. With 5 bases clipped from V and 5 bases from J, the junction kept 6 bases outside the gene matches. This CDR3 is built from 13 residues. Germline values: CDR1 MNHEY, CDR2 SVGEGT. The DNA of the CDR3 is TGTGCCAGCAGTCTACAGGGGCGGCACGAGCAGTACTTC. Translating gives CASSLQGRHEQYF.

The chain couples TRBV7-6 to TRBJ2-7, with 11 bases that match TRBD1. J lost 3 bases, V lost 5 bases, and 9 bases had no gene match. The CDR3 is made up of 16 amino acids. Germline assignment: CDR1 SGHVS and CDR2 FNYEAQ. DNA for the CDR3: TGTGCCAGCAGCGCGAGTAGGGACAGGGGGTTCTACGAGCAGTACTTC. Translated, it gives CASSASRDRGFYEQYF. Variable domain in full (rest from reference TRBV7-6 and TRBJ2-7): GAGVSQSPRYKVTKRGQDVALRCDPISGHVSLYWYRQALGQGPEFLTYFNYEAQQDKSGLPNDRFSAERPEGSISTLTIQRTEQRDSAMYRCASSASRDRGFYEQYFGPGTRLTVT.

The V and J genes are TRBV4-1 and TRBJ1-3, with D hard to call. The V and J ends lost 1 base and 4 bases respectively, with 11 bases between them. The CDR3 is 15 residues long. Looked up from germline, CDR1 is MGHRA and CDR2 is YSYEKL. Here the CDR3 reads CASSQVTARGNTIYF. CDR3 DNA: TGCGCCAGCAGCCAAGTGACCGCCAGAGGAAACACCATATATTTT.